These 19 T cell receptor beta chains were sequenced from one sample in a study of CD8 T cells in Susac syndrome. An input of roughly 0.5 to 1 ug of RNA was subjected to reverse transcription using random hexamers. TCRdb called the immunoSEQ multiplex PCR reads again in MiXCR, with one record for every CDR3 protein. Among about 400,000 distinct CDR3 sequences listed, 75% to 90% were seen once. Material for sequencing was CD8+ T cells from PBMCs. The receptor source for this set is a human donor with multiple sclerosis.

The chain employs TRBV4-1 and TRBJ2-3; 10 bases line up with TRBD1. The junction had 5 bases not matched to a gene; V was cut back by 4 bases and J by 1 base. CDR1 is MGHRA and CDR2 is YSYEKL in the germline V gene. The CDR3 is 16 amino acids. The CDR3 bases are TGCGCCAGCAGCCGGGTGGGGACAGGGGGCACAGATACGCAGTATTTT. It yields the protein CASSRVGTGGTDTQYF.

This clonotype was seen once. The rearrangement joins TRBV20-1 to TRBJ2-7; TRBD1 aligns across 7 bases. J lost 0 bases, V lost 0 bases, and 17 bases had no gene match. CDR3 length: 19 amino acids. CDR1 and CDR2 (germline): DFQATT, SNEGSKA (reference sequence). The CDR3 region is CSARDPGQHSPQSSYEQYF. The CDR3 coding sequence is TGCAGTGCTAGAGATCCGGGACAGCATAGCCCTCAGAGCTCCTACGAGCAGTACTTC.

This rearrangement joins TRBV10-3 to TRBJ1-2; the match to TRBD1 covers 8 bases. The trim removed 0 bases at V and 1 base at J, leaving 1 base unmatched. The CDR3 spans 15 residues. Germline CDR1 ENHRY, CDR2 SYGVKD. In nucleotides, the CDR3 is TGTGCCATCAGTGAGTCGACAGGGGATAACTATGGCTACACCTTC. It codes for CAISESTGDNYGYTF.

The genes are TRBV25-1 and TRBJ1-6, with unresolved D. V was shortened by 0 bases and J by 7 bases, with 10 bases between the two germline ends. The CDR3 runs to 15 residues. Per germline, CDR1 MGHDK and CDR2 SYGVNS. DNA for the CDR3: TGTGCCAGCAGTGAATATCTGCCAGACAATTCACCCCTCCACTTT. Translated: CASSEYLPDNSPLHF.

The chain links TRBV14 to TRBJ2-3; no definite D call. Per the germline V gene, CDR1 is SGHDN and CDR2 is FVKESK. The CDR3 covers 14 residues. Trimming pared 1 base from V and 2 bases from J, leaving 7 bases between. CDR3 sequence reads: CASSQAWTTDTQYF. CDR3 DNA: TGTGCCAGCAGCCAAGCATGGACCACAGATACGCAGTATTTT.

This chain connects TRBV7-8 to TRBJ1-1; the D is unclear. V lost 6 bases and J lost 1, with 9 bases in between. This CDR3 has 13 amino acids. Germline CDR1 reads SGHVS; CDR2 reads FQNEAQ. The CDR3 is CASSTDGNTEAFF. Written as DNA, the CDR3 is TGTGCCAGCAGTACGGACGGGAACACTGAAGCTTTCTTT. Drawing the rest from reference TRBV7-8 and TRBJ1-1, the complete variable domain is GAGVSQSPRYKVAKRGQDVALRCDPISGHVSLFWYQQALGQGPEFLTYFQNEAQLDKSGLPSDRFFAERPEGSVSTLKIQRTQQEDSAVYLCASSTDGNTEAFFGQGTRLTVV.

This sequence joins TRBV6-5 and TRBJ2-5; D ambiguous. This CDR3 is 14 amino acids long. The germline V and J ends were trimmed by 2 bases and 5 bases, with 12 bases remaining between them. From germline, CDR1 is MNHEY and CDR2 SVGAGI. The CDR3 is CASSYQFLGETQYF. In DNA form, the CDR3 reads TGTGCCAGCAGTTACCAGTTCTTGGGGGAGACCCAGTACTTC.

This clonotype occurred once. The gene calls are TRBV6-2 or TRBV6-3 and TRBJ1-1; D not resolved. CDR3 size: 14 residues. Trimming took 6 bases from V and 4 from J, leaving 15 bases between them. The V gene's germline CDR1 is MNHEY and CDR2 SVGEGT. As DNA, the CDR3 is TGTGCCAGCAGGCCGGGCACCTGGGGCACTGAAGCTTTCTTT. Translating it yields CASRPGTWGTEAFF.

This clonotype was picked up one time. The CDR3 nucleotides are TGCAGTGCTATTAAAACCGGCGAGGTGGTCGACAATGAGCAGTTCTTC. It yields the protein CSAIKTGEVVDNEQFF. The V and J genes are TRBV20-1 and TRBJ2-1, with D unresolved. The V gene's germline CDR1 is DFQATT and CDR2 SNEGSKA (reference sequence). The CDR3 runs to 16 residues. Trimming took off 4 bases at V and 5 bases at J, with 21 bases between the two ends.

The chain uses TRBV5-4 and TRBJ1-1; D possibly corresponds to TRBD1 (5 bases). V was trimmed by 4 bases and J by 1 base, leaving 14 bases between them. This CDR3 is 15 amino acids long. Per the germline V gene, CDR1 is SGHNT and CDR2 is YYREEE (reference sequence). The DNA of the CDR3 is TGTGCCAGCAGCCCTCATCCACAGGAGAACACTGAAGCTTTCTTT. Its translation: CASSPHPQENTEAFF.

The rearrangement joins TRBV28 to TRBJ2-3; the match to TRBD1 covers 7 bases. The CDR3 runs 16 residues. The V segment lost 5 bases and the J segment 4 bases; nucleotides outside the gene matches: 12. The germline CDR1 and CDR2 sequences are MDHEN and SYDVKM. In DNA form, the CDR3 reads TGTGCCAGCAGTGGCCGGGACAGAGAACGAGCAGATACGCAGTATTTT. Translating it yields CASSGRDRERADTQYF.

This clonotype was seen more than once but under ten times. The chain links TRBV29-1 to TRBJ2-7; 8 bases are shared with TRBD1. Per germline, CDR1 SQVTM and CDR2 ANQGSEA. V shed 2 bases, J shed 5 bases, and the junction held 8 bases outside the gene matches. The CDR3 runs 14 residues. In nucleotides, the CDR3 is TGCAGCGTTGAATTAGGACAGGGTGTAAACGAGCAGTACTTC. The encoded protein is CSVELGQGVNEQYF.

The CDR3 sequence is CAISESEGPNYGYTF. The CDR3 DNA follows: TGTGCCATCAGTGAGTCCGAGGGCCCTAACTATGGCTACACCTTC. V is TRBV10-3 and J is TRBJ1-2; unclear D gene. Germline V gene data show CDR1 as ENHRY and CDR2 as SYGVKD. V lost 0 bases, J lost 0 bases, and 8 bases lay in between. The CDR3 loop spans 15 amino acids.

V is TRBV18 and J is TRBJ1-1; D is ambiguous. CDR3 length: 14 residues. Germline CDR1 is KGHSH and CDR2 is LQKENI. V shed 4 bases and J shed 0 bases, with 9 bases lying between them. CDR3 nucleotide sequence: TGTGCCAGCTCACAGGACCTCATGAACACTGAAGCTTTCTTT. Translating gives CASSQDLMNTEAFF.

The genes are TRBV6-1 and TRBJ2-1; D perhaps matches TRBD2 (5 bases). V gave up 1 base and J gave up 8 bases, with 21 bases separating them. Germline-derived CDR1 and CDR2 are MNHNS and SASEGT. This CDR3 comprises 17 residues. CDR3 DNA: TGTGCCAGCAGTGAAGAAACGTGGTCTAGCCCTTTCGATGAGCAGTTCTTC. Translated, it gives CASSEETWSSPFDEQFF.

The rearrangement joins TRBV6-1 to TRBJ2-7; no definite D call. This CDR3 region has 12 residues. The V end lost 6 bases, the J end lost 9 bases, and 15 bases lay between the germline ends. The germline gives CDR1 MNHNS, CDR2 SASEGT. The CDR3 reads CASRDPPAPQYF. The CDR3 DNA sequence: TGTGCCAGCAGAGACCCCCCGGCTCCGCAGTACTTC.

Here the CDR3 reads CATSRVGQHSGNTIYF. The CDR3 DNA reads as TGTGCCACCAGCAGAGTAGGACAACACTCTGGAAACACCATATATTTT. The V and J genes are TRBV15 and TRBJ1-3; tentative D call: TRBD1 (5 bases). Between the trimmed V and J ends, which lost 1 base and 0 bases, there was a span of 10 bases. CDR3 length: 16 residues. Germline CDR1 LNHNV, CDR2 YYDKDF (reference sequence). Looking up the rest from reference TRBV15 and TRBJ1-3 gives the full variable domain: DAMVIQNPRYQVTQFGKPVTLSCSQTLNHNVMYWYQQKSSQAPKLLFHYYDKDFNNEADTPDNFQSRRPNTSFCFLDIRSPGLGDTAMYLCATSRVGQHSGNTIYFGEGSWLTVV.

The CDR3 reads CAWSVLPRGYEQYF. The CDR3, as DNA: TGTGCCTGGAGTGTACTTCCCAGAGGGTACGAGCAGTACTTC. This chain links TRBV30 with TRBJ2-7; perhaps TRBD2 as D (5 bases). Trimming took off 0 bases at V and 4 bases at J, with 13 bases between the two ends. The V gene's germline CDR1 is GTSNPN and CDR2 SVGIG (reference sequence). This CDR3 is built from 14 residues.

V and J are TRBV3-1 and TRBJ2-7; the match to TRBD2 covers 9 bases. From germline, CDR1 is LGHDT and CDR2 YNNKEL (reference sequence). This CDR3 has 17 residues. J gave up 3 bases and V 0 bases, and 9 bases lay outside the gene matches. Written as DNA, the CDR3 is TGTGCCAGCAGCCAAGACATCATGCGGGAGGGAAGCTACGAGCAGTACTTC. Residues: CASSQDIMREGSYEQYF.